This is a list of T cell receptor beta chains from one sample in a study of cytomegalovirus exposure and HLA in healthy donors. TCRdb keeps only in-frame clones here, not all; method: immunoSEQ multiplex PCR. Among over 60,000 clones listed, more than 70% were seen once. Sequenced sample: PBMCs. The receptors were sampled from a woman aged 25 to 45 in good health and CMV-seronegative. CDR3s include the opening cysteine and the closing phenylalanine or tryptophan. Each record gives: clone size, D gene, J gene, V gene, CDR3 DNA, CDR3 protein. A D gene is named only where the DNA matches it firmly. Clone size is not always given. Where it is, it says once, few, many or a class for expanded clones.

.	.	TRBJ2-5	TRBV5-5	TGTGCCAGCAGCTTCACTTACCAAGAGACCCAGTACTTC	CASSFTYQETQYF
.	TRBD1	TRBJ1-2	TRBV27	TGTGCCAGCAGTTCCCCCGGACAGGGAGAGTATGGCTACACCTTC	CASSSPGQGEYGYTF
once	TRBD1	TRBJ2-1	TRBV5-1	TGCGCCAGCAGCTTGGGGGACAGGGGCAATGAGCAGTTCTTC	CASSLGDRGNEQFF
few	.	TRBJ1-1	TRBV25-1	TGTGCCAGCAGTGGGGGGGAGCGAGCTTTCTTT	CASSGGERAFF
.	TRBD2	TRBJ2-1	TRBV7-2	TGTGCCAGCAGCTTAGGGGGGGGATTGGGCAATGAGCAGTTCTTC	CASSLGGGLGNEQFF
.	TRBD1	TRBJ1-2	TRBV10-3	TGTGCCATTCGGACAGGGGGCTTCGATGGCTACACCTTC	CAIRTGGFDGYTF
.	.	TRBJ1-1	TRBV28	TGTGCCAGCAGTTTAGGAGTTGGGTTCAGAATCGCTGAAGCTTTCTTT	CASSLGVGFRIAEAFF
.	.	TRBJ1-1	TRBV7-6	TGTGCCAGCAGCTTAGCGGGGGGGACGAACACTGAAGCTTTCTTT	CASSLAGGTNTEAFF
.	TRBD1	TRBJ2-7	TRBV30	TGTGCCTGGAGTCGAAAGGGACAGGGGGGTATTAGCGGGACTATTTACGAGCAGTACTTC	CAWSRKGQGGISGTIYEQYF
once	.	TRBJ2-2	TRBV6-6	TGTGCCAGCAGAGAACAGGTGAACACCGGGGAGCTGTTTTTT	CASREQVNTGELFF
.	TRBD1	TRBJ1-4	TRBV2	TGTGCCAGCGGGACCTGGACAGGGGGCAGTGAAAAACTGTTTTTT	CASGTWTGGSEKLFF
.	TRBD1	TRBJ1-1	TRBV6-1	TGTGCCAGCACCCTGGACAGGCAGAACACTGAAGCTTTCTTT	CASTLDRQNTEAFF
.	TRBD1	TRBJ1-6	TRBV6-1	TGTGCCAGCGTGATTGGGGACAGGGATTCACCCCTCCACTTT	CASVIGDRDSPLHF
few	.	TRBJ1-1	TRBV6-6	TGTGCCAGCAGTTACCCTCAGGGTGGGCTACCTGAAGCTTTCTTT	CASSYPQGGLPEAFF
.	TRBD2	TRBJ2-7	TRBV9	TGTGCCAGCAGCGTCTATAGCGGGAGCTCCTACGAGCAGTACTTC	CASSVYSGSSYEQYF
.	TRBD2	TRBJ2-1	TRBV7-2	TGTGCCAGCAGCTTCTGGACTAGCGACAATGAGCAGTTCTTC	CASSFWTSDNEQFF
.	.	TRBJ2-5	TRBV7-8	TGTGCCAGCAGCTTAAGTAATGTGCGAGAGACCCAGTACTTC	CASSLSNVRETQYF
.	.	TRBJ2-1	TRBV19	TGTGCCAGTAGTCAGGGTGATGAGCAGTTCTTC	CASSQGDEQFF
.	.	TRBJ2-3	TRBV5-4	TGTGCCAGCAGCTTACCCCGGGATACGCAGTATTTT	CASSLPRDTQYF
.	.	TRBJ2-1	TRBV28	TGTGCCAGCAGACCCGACTCCCCCTCCTACAATGAGCAGTTCTTC	CASRPDSPSYNEQFF
.	.	TRBJ2-7	TRBV7-2	TGTGCCAGCAGCTTCCGGGACTGGGAAACCGAGCAGTACTTC	CASSFRDWETEQYF
.	TRBD2	TRBJ2-2	TRBV7-2	TGTGCCAGCAGCTTTAGCGGGACCGGGGAGCTGTTTTTT	CASSFSGTGELFF
.	TRBD2	TRBJ2-7	TRBV5-5	TGTGCCAGCAGCAACGCGATAGCGGGGGACCCTTCCGAGCAGTACTTC	CASSNAIAGDPSEQYF
.	TRBD1	TRBJ2-1	TRBV6-4	TGTGCCAGCAGTGCCAACAGGGGGTACAATGAGCAGTTCTTC	CASSANRGYNEQFF
few	.	TRBJ2-2	TRBV5-1	TGCGCCAGCCCCCCAGGGGCGGCTAAACACCGGGGAGCTGTTTTT	CASPPGAAKHRGAVF
.	TRBD2	TRBJ2-3	TRBV7-7	TGTGCTAGCAGCTTAAGCGGGAGCCTGGCTGATACGCAGTATTTT	CASSLSGSLADTQYF
.	TRBD1	TRBJ2-7	TRBV5-6	TGTGCCAGCGGACAGGGTACCTACGAGCAGTACTTC	CASGQGTYEQYF
.	.	TRBJ1-2	TRBV28	TGTGCCAGCAGCCCAAATTATCCCAGAAACTATGGCTACACCTTC	CASSPNYPRNYGYTF
.	.	TRBJ2-1	TRBV9	TGTGCCAGCAGCGCGCACAGGGTTTCCTACAATGAGCAGTTCTTC	CASSAHRVSYNEQFF
few	TRBD2	TRBJ2-3	TRBV19	TGTGCCAGTAGAGCAGGGATTTACGGGACTAGCGGGACAGATACGCAGTATTTT	CASRAGIYGTSGTDTQYF